This T cell receptor beta chain was captured in a study of blood T cell repertoires in COVID-19. Whole-study context: In each case, the material was cDNA or gDNA derived from T cells, B-cell-depleted T cells, or PBMCs.

The authors' processing: Nucleated cell counts were estimated from reference gene primer amplification. Method: immunoSEQ multiplex PCR; TCRdb's copy keeps in-frame clones and lacks some. Clone size and the V and J calls come from that table; the DNA yielded D and trimming. The sample lists about 440,000 clones, 90% occurring once. Germline lookup yields CDR1 SEHNR and CDR2 FQNEAQ (reference sequence). Trimming cost V 5 bases and J 6 bases, with 5 bases left between them. The CDR3 runs 12 residues. What the recovered Cohort 3 donors had was two negative PCRs, clearance, or symptom resolution. Specimen: PBMCs or T cells enriched from blood (not recorded which). This chain joins TRBV7-9 and TRBJ1-6; D is uncertain. The clonotype comes from a young man who had recovered from COVID-19. Written as DNA, the CDR3 is TGTGCCAGCAGCACATCTAATTCACCCCTCCACTTT. Amino acid sequence: CASSTSNSPLHF.